This T cell receptor (beta chain) came from a study of T cell responses to AZD1222 COVID-19 vaccine. The repertoire was sequenced with immunoSEQ multiplex PCR; TCRdb's copy has only in-frame clones and lacks some. Here the sample spans roughly 140,000 clones, around 88% being singletons. The CDR3 length is 13 residues. The germline V and J ends were trimmed by 2 bases and 7 bases, with 11 bases remaining between them. This clone was detected only a few times. V usage is TRBV12-3 or TRBV12-4 and J usage is TRBJ1-2; D is ambiguous. This receptor was identified in an adult in good health. The sample here was peripheral blood, taken on day 0 of AZD1222 vaccination. CDR3 amino acids: CASSLRNNGGYTF. CDR3 coding DNA: TGTGCCAGCAGTTTACGAAACAACGGTGGCTACACCTTC.